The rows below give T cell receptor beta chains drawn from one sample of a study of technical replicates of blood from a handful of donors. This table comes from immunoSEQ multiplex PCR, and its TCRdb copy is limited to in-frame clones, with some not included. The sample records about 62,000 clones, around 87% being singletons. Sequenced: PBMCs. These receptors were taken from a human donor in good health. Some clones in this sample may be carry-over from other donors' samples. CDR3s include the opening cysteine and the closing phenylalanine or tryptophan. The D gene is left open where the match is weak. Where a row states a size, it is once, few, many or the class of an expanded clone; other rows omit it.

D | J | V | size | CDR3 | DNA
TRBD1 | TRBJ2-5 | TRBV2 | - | CASSPLGTGGQETQYF | TGTGCCAGCAGTCCACTCGGGACAGGGGGGCAAGAGACCCAGTACTTC
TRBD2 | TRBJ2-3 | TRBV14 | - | CASSLGLAAQYF | TGTGCCAGCAGCTTGGGACTAGCGGCGCAGTATTTT
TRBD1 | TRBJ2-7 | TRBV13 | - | CASSLEQGAYEQYF | TGTGCCAGCAGCTTAGAGCAGGGGGCCTACGAGCAGTACTTC
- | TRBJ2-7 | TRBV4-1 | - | CASSQPGQKIYEQYF | TGCGCCAGCAGCCAACCGGGACAAAAGATCTACGAGCAGTACTTC
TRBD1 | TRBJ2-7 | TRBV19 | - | CASSTPGQLTYEQYF | TGTGCCAGTAGTACGCCGGGACAGCTAACCTACGAGCAGTACTTC
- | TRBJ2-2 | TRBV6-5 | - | CASSGQGEAGELFF | TGTGCCAGCAGTGGACAAGGGGAGGCCGGGGAGCTGTTTTTT
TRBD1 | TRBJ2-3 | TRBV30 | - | CAWSVPGTGPDTQYF | TGTGCCTGGAGTGTCCCCGGGACAGGGCCAGATACGCAGTATTTT
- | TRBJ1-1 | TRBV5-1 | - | CASSLARALNTEAFF | TGCGCCAGCAGCTTGGCCAGGGCCTTGAACACTGAAGCTTTCTTT
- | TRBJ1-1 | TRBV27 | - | CASMAGDRNTEAFF | TGTGCCAGCATGGCCGGGGATCGGAACACTGAAGCTTTCTTT
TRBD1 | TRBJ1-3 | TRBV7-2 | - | CASRTPQGGSGNTIYF | TGTGCCAGCAGAACCCCTCAGGGGGGCTCTGGAAACACCATATATTTT
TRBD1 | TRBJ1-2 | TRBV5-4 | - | CASSLPRDRSYGYTF | TGTGCCAGCAGCTTGCCCCGGGACAGGAGCTATGGCTACACCTTC
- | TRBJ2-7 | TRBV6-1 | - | CASSQARFEQYF | TGTGCCAGCAGTCAAGCCCGTTTTGAGCAGTACTTC
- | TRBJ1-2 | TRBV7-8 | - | CASSRNTGNYGYTF | TGTGCCAGCAGTCGAAATACAGGAAACTATGGCTACACCTTC
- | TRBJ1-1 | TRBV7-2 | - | CASSSGRGGGTEAFF | TGTGCCAGCAGCTCCGGGAGGGGGGGCGGCACTGAAGCTTTCTTT
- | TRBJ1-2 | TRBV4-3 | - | CASSLGQGDYGYTF | TGCGCCAGCAGCCTAGGGCAGGGCGATTATGGCTACACCTTC
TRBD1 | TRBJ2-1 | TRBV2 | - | CASSRPGQIYNEQFF | TGTGCCAGCAGTCGTCCGGGACAGATATACAATGAGCAGTTCTTC
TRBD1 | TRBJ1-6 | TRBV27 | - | CATGRGQTNSPLHF | TGTGCCACCGGAAGGGGACAGACAAATTCACCCCTCCACTTT
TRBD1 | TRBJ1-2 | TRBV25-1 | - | CASSEPGTGGRGYTF | TGTGCCAGCAGTGAGCCCGGGACAGGGGGCAGGGGCTACACCTTC
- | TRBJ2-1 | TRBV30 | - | CAWSIGTSQFF | TGTGCCTGGAGTATCGGGACTTCCCAGTTCTTC
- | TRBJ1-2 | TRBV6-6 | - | CASTLDSYGYTF | TGTGCCAGCACGTTGGACAGCTATGGCTACACCTTC
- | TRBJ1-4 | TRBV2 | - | CASSATGNHNEKLFF | TGTGCCAGCAGTGCCACAGGAAACCATAATGAAAAACTGTTTTTT
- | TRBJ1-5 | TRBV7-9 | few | CASSGGVGNQPQHF | TGTGCCAGCAGCGGAGGGGTGGGCAATCAGCCCCAGCATTTT
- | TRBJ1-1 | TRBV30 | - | CAWSVVGGTEAFF | TGTGCCTGGAGTGTAGTGGGAGGCACTGAAGCTTTCTTT
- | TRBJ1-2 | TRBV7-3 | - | CASSPQEGVGGYTF | TGTGCCAGCAGCCCCCAAGAGGGAGTAGGGGGCTACACCTTC
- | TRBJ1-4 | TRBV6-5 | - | CASSSGNQRYEKLFF | TGTGCCAGCAGTTCAGGCAACCAGCGGTATGAAAAACTGTTTTTT
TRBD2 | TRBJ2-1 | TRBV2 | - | CASRETSGGANEQFF | TGTGCCAGCAGGGAGACTAGCGGGGGGGCCAATGAGCAGTTCTTC
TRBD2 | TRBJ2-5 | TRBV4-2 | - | CASSQEWLAGGQETQYF | TGTGCCAGCAGCCAAGAGTGGTTAGCGGGAGGACAAGAGACCCAGTACTTC
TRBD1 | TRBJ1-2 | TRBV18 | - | CASSLHNEPGQGIYGYTF | TGTGCCAGCTCACTACACAATGAGCCGGGACAGGGCATCTATGGCTACACCTTC
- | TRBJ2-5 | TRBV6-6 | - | CASSYSASSETQYF | TGTGCCAGCAGTTACTCAGCTAGCTCGGAGACCCAGTACTTC
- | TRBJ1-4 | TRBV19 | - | CASRPDRTNEKLFF | TGTGCCAGTAGACCTGACAGAACTAATGAAAAACTGTTTTTT
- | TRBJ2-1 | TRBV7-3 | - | CASSFGAGSNEQFF | TGTGCCAGCAGCTTCGGTGCCGGGAGTAATGAGCAGTTCTTC
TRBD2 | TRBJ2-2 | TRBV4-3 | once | CASSQEGGAGNTGELFF | TGCGCCAGCAGCCAAGAGGGGGGAGCGGGAAACACCGGGGAGCTGTTTTTT
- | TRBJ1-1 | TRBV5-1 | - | CASSLAGGYTEAFF | TGCGCCAGCAGCTTGGCCGGGGGTTACACTGAAGCTTTCTTT
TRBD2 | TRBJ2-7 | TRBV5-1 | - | CASSLSSGTYEQYF | TGCGCCAGCAGCTTGTCTAGCGGGACCTACGAGCAGTACTTC
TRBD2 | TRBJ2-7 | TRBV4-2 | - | CASRNIAGLDYEQYF | TGTGCCAGCAGGAACATAGCGGGTCTTGACTACGAGCAGTACTTC
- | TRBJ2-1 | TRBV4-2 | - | CASSQVGPLQGYEQFF | TGTGCCAGCAGCCAAGTCGGGCCACTTCAGGGGTATGAGCAGTTCTTC
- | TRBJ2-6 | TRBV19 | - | CASSIARPSGANVLTF | TGTGCCAGTAGTATTGCGAGGCCCTCTGGGGCCAACGTCCTGACTTTC
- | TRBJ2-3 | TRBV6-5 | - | CASRSGDTQYF | TGTGCCAGCAGGTCGGGAGATACGCAGTATTTT
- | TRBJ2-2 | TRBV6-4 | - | CASSDSGSGNTGELFF | TGTGCCAGCAGTGACTCTGGCTCGGGGAACACCGGGGAGCTGTTTTTT
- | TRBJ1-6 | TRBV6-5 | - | CASSYSAGQSPLHF | TGTGCCAGCAGTTACTCCGCGGGTCAATCACCCCTCCACTTT
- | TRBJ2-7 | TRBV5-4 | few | CASSAGTLDYEQYF | TGTGCCAGCAGCGCCGGGACTCTGGACTACGAGCAGTACTTC
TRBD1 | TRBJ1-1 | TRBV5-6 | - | CASSPTGGWNTEAFF | TGTGCCAGCAGCCCCACAGGGGGCTGGAACACTGAAGCTTTCTTT
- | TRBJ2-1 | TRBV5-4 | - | CASSLGGPGANNEQFF | TGTGCCAGCAGCTTGGGAGGTCCGGGAGCGAACAATGAGCAGTTCTTC
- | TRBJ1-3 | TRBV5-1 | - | CASSLTQGSGNTIYF | TGCGCCAGCAGCTTGACTCAGGGGTCTGGAAACACCATATATTTT
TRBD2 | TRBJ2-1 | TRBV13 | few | CASSLEGGGAYNEQFF | TGTGCCAGCAGCTTAGAGGGCGGGGGGGCCTACAATGAGCAGTTCTTC
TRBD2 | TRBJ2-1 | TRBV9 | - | CASSVLAGGVNEQFF | TGTGCCAGCAGCGTCTTAGCGGGGGGGGTAAATGAGCAGTTCTTC
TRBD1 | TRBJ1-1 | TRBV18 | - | CASSPYDRGHISNTEAFF | TGTGCCAGCTCACCATATGACAGGGGCCATATCTCGAACACTGAAGCTTTCTTT
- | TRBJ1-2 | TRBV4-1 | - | CASSPRPEDATNYGYTF | TGCGCCAGCAGCCCCCGGCCGGAGGACGCTACTAACTATGGCTACACCTTC
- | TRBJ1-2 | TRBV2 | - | CASSTQGYGYTF | TGTGCCAGCAGTACGCAGGGCTATGGCTACACCTTC
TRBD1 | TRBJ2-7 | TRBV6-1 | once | CASSGGDSSYEQYF | TGTGCCAGCAGTGGAGGGGACAGCTCCTACGAGCAGTACTTC
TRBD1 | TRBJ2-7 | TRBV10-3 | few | CAISVSGGLGGEQYF | TGTGCCATCAGTGTTTCAGGGGGCCTTGGGGGCGAGCAGTACTTC
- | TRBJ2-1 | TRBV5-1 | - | CASSLPGKEQFF | TGCGCCAGCAGCCTTCCCGGGAAAGAGCAGTTCTTC
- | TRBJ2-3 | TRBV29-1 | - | CSTTGATSTDTQYF | TGCAGCACAACTGGAGCGACTAGCACAGATACGCAGTATTTT
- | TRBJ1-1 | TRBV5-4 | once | CASRRQGSTEAFF | TGTGCCAGCAGACGTCAGGGGAGCACTGAAGCTTTCTTT